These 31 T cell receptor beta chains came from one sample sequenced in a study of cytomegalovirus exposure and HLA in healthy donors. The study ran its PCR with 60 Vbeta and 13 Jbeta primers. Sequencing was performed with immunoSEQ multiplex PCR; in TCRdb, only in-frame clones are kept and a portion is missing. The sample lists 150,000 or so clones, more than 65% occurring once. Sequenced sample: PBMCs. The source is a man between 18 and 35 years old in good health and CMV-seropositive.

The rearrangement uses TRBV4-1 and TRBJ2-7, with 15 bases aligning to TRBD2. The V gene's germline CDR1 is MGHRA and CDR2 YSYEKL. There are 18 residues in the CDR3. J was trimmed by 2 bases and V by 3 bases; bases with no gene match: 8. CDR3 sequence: CASSHSGTSGRNAYEQYF. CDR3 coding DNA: TGCGCCAGCAGCCACTCCGGGACTAGCGGGAGGAACGCCTACGAGCAGTACTTC.

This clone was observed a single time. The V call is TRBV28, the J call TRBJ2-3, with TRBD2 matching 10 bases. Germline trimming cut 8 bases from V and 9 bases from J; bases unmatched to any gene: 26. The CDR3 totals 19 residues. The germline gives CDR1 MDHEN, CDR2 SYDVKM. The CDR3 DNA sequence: TGTGCCAGCGGCGGCAGGGGGCGCCCAGCGGGAGGGCAAAGGGAGACGCAGTATTTT. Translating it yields CASGGRGRPAGGQRETQYF.

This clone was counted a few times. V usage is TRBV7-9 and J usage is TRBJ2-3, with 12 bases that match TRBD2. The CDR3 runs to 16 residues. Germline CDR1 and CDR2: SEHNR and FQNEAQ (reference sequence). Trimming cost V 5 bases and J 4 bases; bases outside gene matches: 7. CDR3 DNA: TGTGCCAGCAGCGATCGGACTAGCGGGACCGCAGATACGCAGTATTTT. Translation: CASSDRTSGTADTQYF.

The CDR3 region is CASSYGSQATNYGYTF. The CDR3 DNA reads as TGTGCCAGCAGTTACGGGTCGCAGGCTACTAACTATGGCTACACCTTC. V is TRBV6-6 and J is TRBJ1-2; no firm D call. The CDR3 contains 16 residues. Trimming removed 2 bases at V and 0 bases at J, with 13 bases between. The germline V gene has CDR1 MNHNY and CDR2 SVGAGI (reference sequence).

Written as DNA, the CDR3 is TGTGCCAGCAGCTTCCTAATTACTACAGATACGCAGTATTTT. Protein product: CASSFLITTDTQYF. This rearrangement joins TRBV7-2 to TRBJ2-3; D not resolved. V dropped 3 bases and J dropped 3 bases, with 10 bases sitting between them. Germline CDR1 SGHTA, CDR2 FQGNSA. The CDR3 contains 14 residues.

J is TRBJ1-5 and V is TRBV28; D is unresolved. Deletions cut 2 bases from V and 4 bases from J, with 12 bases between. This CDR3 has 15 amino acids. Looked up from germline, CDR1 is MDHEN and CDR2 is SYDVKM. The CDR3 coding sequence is TGTGCCAGCAGTTTACATGGTCGGGTTAATCAGCCCCAGCATTTT. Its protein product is CASSLHGRVNQPQHF.

The CDR3 region is CASSQGAETGANVLTF. The DNA for the CDR3 is TGTGCCAGCAGCCAGGGGGCAGAAACTGGGGCCAACGTCCTGACTTTC. V gene TRBV11-3 combines with J gene TRBJ2-6, with TRBD1 matching 8 bases. The CDR3 runs to 16 residues. CDR1 is SGHNT and CDR2 is YENEEA in the germline V gene. The V gene end was trimmed by 5 bases and the J gene end by 2 bases; junction bases not matched to a gene: 5.

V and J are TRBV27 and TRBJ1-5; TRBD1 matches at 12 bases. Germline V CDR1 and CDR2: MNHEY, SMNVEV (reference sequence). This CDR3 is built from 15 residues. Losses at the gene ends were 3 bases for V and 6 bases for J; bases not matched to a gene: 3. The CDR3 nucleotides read TGTGCCAGCAGTTTGATGGGACAGGGGGCTCAGCCCCAGCATTTT. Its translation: CASSLMGQGAQPQHF.

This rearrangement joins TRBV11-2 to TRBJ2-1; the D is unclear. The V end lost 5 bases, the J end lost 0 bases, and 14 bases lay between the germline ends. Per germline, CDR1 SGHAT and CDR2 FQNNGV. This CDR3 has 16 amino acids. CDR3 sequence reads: CASSPDLGSSYNEQFF. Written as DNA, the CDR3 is TGTGCCAGCAGCCCCGACCTAGGTAGCTCCTACAATGAGCAGTTCTTC.

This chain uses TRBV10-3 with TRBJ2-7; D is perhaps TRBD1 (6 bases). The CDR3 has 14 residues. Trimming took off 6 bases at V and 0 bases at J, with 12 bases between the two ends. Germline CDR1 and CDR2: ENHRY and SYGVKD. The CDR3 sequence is CAIRQADSSYEQYF. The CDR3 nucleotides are TGTGCCATCAGGCAAGCGGACAGCTCCTACGAGCAGTACTTC.

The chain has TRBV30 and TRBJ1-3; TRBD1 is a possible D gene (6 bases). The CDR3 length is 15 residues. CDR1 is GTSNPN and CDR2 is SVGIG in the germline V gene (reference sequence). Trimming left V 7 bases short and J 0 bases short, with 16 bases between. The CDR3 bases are TGTGCCTTACAGGGTCCCGCTTTCTCTGGAAACACCATATATTTT. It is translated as CALQGPAFSGNTIYF.

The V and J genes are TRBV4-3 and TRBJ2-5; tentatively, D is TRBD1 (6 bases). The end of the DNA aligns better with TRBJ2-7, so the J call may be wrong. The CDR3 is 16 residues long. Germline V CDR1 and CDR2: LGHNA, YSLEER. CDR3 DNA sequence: TGCGCCAGCAGCCAAGATGGTGACAGGACCCGTTTCGAGCAGTACTTC. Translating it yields CASSQDGDRTRFEQYF.

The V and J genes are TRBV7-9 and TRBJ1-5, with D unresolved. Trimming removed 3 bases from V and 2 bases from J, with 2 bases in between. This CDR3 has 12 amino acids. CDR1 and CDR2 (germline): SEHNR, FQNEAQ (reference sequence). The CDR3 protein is CASSFGNQPQHF. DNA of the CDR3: TGTGCCAGCAGCTTCGGCAATCAGCCCCAGCATTTT.

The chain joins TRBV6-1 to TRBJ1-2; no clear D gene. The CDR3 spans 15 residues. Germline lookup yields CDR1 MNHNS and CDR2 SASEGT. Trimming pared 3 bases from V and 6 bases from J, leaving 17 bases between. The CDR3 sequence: CASSDDGRWLDGYTF. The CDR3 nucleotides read TGTGCCAGCAGTGACGACGGCAGGTGGTTGGATGGCTACACCTTC.

Here the CDR3 reads CASSLALSGETQYF. CDR3 bases: TGTGCCAGCAGTTTAGCCTTGAGCGGGGAGACCCAGTACTTC. The chain joins TRBV27 to TRBJ2-5; maybe TRBD2 (6 bases). This CDR3 is 14 amino acids long. Germline CDR1 and CDR2: MNHEY and SMNVEV (reference sequence). V was clipped by 2 bases and J by 5 bases, with 12 bases between them.

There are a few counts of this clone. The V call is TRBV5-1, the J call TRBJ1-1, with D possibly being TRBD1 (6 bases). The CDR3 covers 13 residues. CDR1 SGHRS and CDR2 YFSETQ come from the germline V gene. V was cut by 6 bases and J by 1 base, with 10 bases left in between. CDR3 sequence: CASTYRANTEAFF. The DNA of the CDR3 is TGCGCCAGCACATACAGGGCGAACACTGAAGCTTTCTTT.

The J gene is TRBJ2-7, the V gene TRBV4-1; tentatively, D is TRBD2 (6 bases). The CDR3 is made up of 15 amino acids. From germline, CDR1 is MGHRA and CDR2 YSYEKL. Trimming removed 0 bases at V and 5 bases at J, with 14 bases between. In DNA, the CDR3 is TGCGCCAGCAGCCAAGAGTCCGGGACTTACCACGAGCAGTACTTC. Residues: CASSQESGTYHEQYF.

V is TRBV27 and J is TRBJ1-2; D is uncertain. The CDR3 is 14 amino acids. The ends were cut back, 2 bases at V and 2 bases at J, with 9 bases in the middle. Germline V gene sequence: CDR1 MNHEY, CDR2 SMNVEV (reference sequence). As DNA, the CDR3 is TGTGCCAGCAGTTTAAGGAGGGAGAACTATGGCTACACCTTC. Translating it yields CASSLRRENYGYTF.

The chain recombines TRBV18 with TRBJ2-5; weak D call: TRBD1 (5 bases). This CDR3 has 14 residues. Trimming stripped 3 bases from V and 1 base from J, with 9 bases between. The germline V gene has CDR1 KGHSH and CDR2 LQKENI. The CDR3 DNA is TGTGCCAGCTCACCTGGACAAATCCAAGAGACCCAGTACTTC. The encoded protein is CASSPGQIQETQYF.

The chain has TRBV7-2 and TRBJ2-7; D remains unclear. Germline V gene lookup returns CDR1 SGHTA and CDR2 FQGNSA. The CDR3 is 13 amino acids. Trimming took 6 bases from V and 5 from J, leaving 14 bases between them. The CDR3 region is CASSPSSTHEQYF. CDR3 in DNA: TGTGCCAGCAGTCCATCCTCTACCCACGAGCAGTACTTC.

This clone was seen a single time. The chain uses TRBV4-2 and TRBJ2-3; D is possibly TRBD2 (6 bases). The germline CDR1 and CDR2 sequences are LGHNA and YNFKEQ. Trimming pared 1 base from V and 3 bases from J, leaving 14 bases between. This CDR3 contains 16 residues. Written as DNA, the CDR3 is TGTGCCAGCAGCCAAGTGGCGGGGCGTGAGACAGATACGCAGTATTTT. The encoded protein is CASSQVAGRETDTQYF.

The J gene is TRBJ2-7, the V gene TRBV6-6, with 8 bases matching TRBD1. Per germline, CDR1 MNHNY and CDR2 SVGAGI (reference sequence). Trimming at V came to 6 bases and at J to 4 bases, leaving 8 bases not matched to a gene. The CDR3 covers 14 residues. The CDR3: CASSPGQGGYEQYF. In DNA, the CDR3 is TGTGCCAGCAGCCCTGGACAGGGTGGGTACGAGCAGTACTTC.

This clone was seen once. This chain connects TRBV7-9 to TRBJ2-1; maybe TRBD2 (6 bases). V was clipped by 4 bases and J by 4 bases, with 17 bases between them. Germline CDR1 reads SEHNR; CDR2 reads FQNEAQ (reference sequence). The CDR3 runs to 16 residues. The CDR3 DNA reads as TGTGCCAGCAGCTCCGATTGGGGGGACGATTACAATGAGCAGTTCTTC. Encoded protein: CASSSDWGDDYNEQFF.

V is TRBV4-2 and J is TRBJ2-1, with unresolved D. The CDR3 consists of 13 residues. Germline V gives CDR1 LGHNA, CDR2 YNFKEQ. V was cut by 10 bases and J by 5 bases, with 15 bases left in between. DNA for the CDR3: TGTGCCACGGCCCTCGCCCGGGACAATGAGCAGTTCTTC. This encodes CATALARDNEQFF.

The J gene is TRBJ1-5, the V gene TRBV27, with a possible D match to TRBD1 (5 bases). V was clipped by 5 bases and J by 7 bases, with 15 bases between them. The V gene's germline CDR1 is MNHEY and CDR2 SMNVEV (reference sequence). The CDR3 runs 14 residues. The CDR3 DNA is TGTGCCAGCAGTCCTGCGGGGCTGGGACAGCCCCAGCATTTT. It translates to CASSPAGLGQPQHF.

The CDR3 here is CASSVDRGHAFF. The CDR3 coding sequence is TGTGCCAGCAGTGTGGACAGGGGGCATGCTTTCTTT. The J gene is TRBJ1-1, the V gene TRBV2; TRBD1 matches at 11 bases. The trim removed 4 bases at V and 11 bases at J, leaving 3 bases unmatched. From germline, CDR1 is SNHLY and CDR2 FYNNEI. The CDR3 has 12 residues. Based on the CDR3 plus reference TRBV2 and TRBJ1-1, the full variable domain is EPEVTQTPSHQVTQMGQEVILRCVPISNHLYFYWYRQILGQKVEFLVSFYNNEISEKSEIFDDQFSVERPDGSNFTLKIRSTKLEDSAMYFCASSVDRGHAFFGQGTRLTVV.

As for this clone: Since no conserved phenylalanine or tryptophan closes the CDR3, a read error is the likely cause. CDR3 in DNA: TGTGCCAGCAGAGACAGGGGGCAGAAGACTTCACCCCTCCACCTT. The encoded protein is CASRDRGQKTSPLHL. V gene TRBV2 combines with J gene TRBJ1-6; 10 bases are a match to TRBD1. Losses at the gene ends were 6 bases for V and 9 bases for J; bases not matched to a gene: 8. The length of the CDR3 is 15 residues. Germline V gene data show CDR1 as SNHLY and CDR2 as FYNNEI.

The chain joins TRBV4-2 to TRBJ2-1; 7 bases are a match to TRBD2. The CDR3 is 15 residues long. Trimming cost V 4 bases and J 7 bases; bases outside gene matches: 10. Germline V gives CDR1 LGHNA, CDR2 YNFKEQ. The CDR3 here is CASSPRGEGINEQFF. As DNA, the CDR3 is TGTGCCAGCAGCCCGCGTGGGGAGGGGATTAATGAGCAGTTCTTC.

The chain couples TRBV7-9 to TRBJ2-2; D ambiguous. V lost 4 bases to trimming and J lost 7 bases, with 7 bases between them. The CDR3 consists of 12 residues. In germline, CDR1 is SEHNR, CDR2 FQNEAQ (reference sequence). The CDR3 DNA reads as TGTGCCAGCAGCTCTTCGAGCGGGGAGCTGTTTTTT. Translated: CASSSSSGELFF.

In nucleotides, the CDR3 is TGCGCCAGCAGCTTGGGGGCCGGATTGGCAGAGACCCAGTACTTC. It translates to CASSLGAGLAETQYF. The chain employs TRBV5-1 and TRBJ2-5, with no clear D. The germline CDR1 and CDR2 sequences are SGHRS and YFSETQ. Trimming pared 0 bases from V and 4 bases from J, leaving 13 bases between. CDR3 length: 15 residues.

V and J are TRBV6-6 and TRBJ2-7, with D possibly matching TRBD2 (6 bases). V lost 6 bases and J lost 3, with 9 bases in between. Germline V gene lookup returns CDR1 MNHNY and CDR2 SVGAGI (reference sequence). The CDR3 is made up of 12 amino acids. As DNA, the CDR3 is TGTGCCAGCAGCCCCGGGGGCTACGAGCAGTACTTC. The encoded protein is CASSPGGYEQYF.